Each of the 8 T cell receptor beta chains below was sequenced from the same sample in a study of blood T cell repertoires in COVID-19. Clones were read by immunoSEQ multiplex PCR, and TCRdb kept only the in-frame ones, dropping some. This sample yields tens of thousands of clones, of which about 92% are seen a single time; approximately 2.4% belongs to the top ten. Material: peripheral blood. The receptor source for this set is a man aged 45 to 65 with acute or convalescent COVID-19.

The chain uses TRBV29-1 and TRBJ2-3, with 7 bases identical to TRBD2. Germline assignment: CDR1 SQVTM and CDR2 ANQGSEA. The junction had 3 bases not matched to a gene; V was cut back by 3 bases and J by 0 bases. CDR3 size: 14 residues. CDR3 loop: CSVEPAGSTDTQYF. In DNA, the CDR3 is TGCAGCGTTGAGCCAGCGGGAAGCACAGATACGCAGTATTTT.

The V and J genes are TRBV24-1 and TRBJ2-1; TRBD2 agrees at 14 bases. There are 17 residues in the CDR3. J was trimmed by 7 bases and V by 4 bases; bases with no gene match: 8. CDR1 is KGHDR, CDR2 SFDVKD, per germline. The CDR3: CATSDPGLAGERNEQFF. CDR3 in DNA: TGTGCCACCAGTGACCCGGGACTAGCGGGAGAGAGGAATGAGCAGTTCTTC.

This clone was counted a few times. The chain couples TRBV11-2 to TRBJ1-2; 7 bases align to TRBD1. The CDR3 is 14 amino acids. Germline V gene data show CDR1 as SGHAT and CDR2 as FQNNGV. The V gene end was trimmed by 4 bases and the J gene end by 8 bases; junction bases not matched to a gene: 10. In DNA form, the CDR3 reads TGTGCCAGCAGCTCTCGGACAGGTCAGATGGGCTACACCTTC. Residues: CASSSRTGQMGYTF.

This chain joins TRBV9 and TRBJ2-3; D is possibly TRBD2 (7 bases). The CDR3 spans 15 residues. The germline V gene has CDR1 SGDLS and CDR2 YYNGEE. Between the trimmed V and J ends, which lost 0 bases and 5 bases, there was a span of 13 bases. CDR3 DNA sequence: TGTGCCAGCAGCGTAGGGGGGGGCGCGGAAGATACGCAGTATTTT. It is translated as CASSVGGGAEDTQYF.

The chain has TRBV5-5 and TRBJ1-5; the D is unclear. This CDR3 has 14 residues. The V end was cut by 4 bases, the J end by 7 bases, with 15 bases between. The germline V gene has CDR1 SGHKS and CDR2 YYEKEE (reference sequence). The CDR3 DNA follows: TGTGCCAGCAGCCTGGACCTGGCACAGCAGCCCCAGCATTTT. Amino acids: CASSLDLAQQPQHF.

CDR3 residues: CSVLGISSYEQYF. The CDR3 region has the DNA TGCAGCGTTCTTGGTATCAGCTCCTACGAGCAGTACTTC. The chain combines TRBV29-1 with TRBJ2-7, with D unresolved. The CDR3 loop spans 13 amino acids. Trimming took 5 bases from V and 0 from J, leaving 11 bases between them. Germline V lookup: CDR1 SQVTM, CDR2 ANQGSEA.

The chain recombines TRBV2 with TRBJ1-1; the D is unclear. In germline, CDR1 is SNHLY, CDR2 FYNNEI. The CDR3 loop spans 14 amino acids. V was cut by 4 bases and J by 6 bases, with 15 bases left in between. The CDR3, as DNA: TGTGCCAGCAGTGCTTTGGGGAGATCCTCTGAAGCTTTCTTT. Translation gives CASSALGRSSEAFF.

This rearrangement joins TRBV7-9 to TRBJ1-2; D is unclear. Per the germline V gene, CDR1 is SEHNR and CDR2 is FQNEAQ (reference sequence). CDR3 size: 12 residues. Trimming cost V 5 bases and J 8 bases, with 12 bases left between them. The CDR3 loop is CASSLDSSGYTF. DNA for the CDR3: TGTGCCAGCAGCCTCGACTCGAGCGGCTACACCTTC.